Following are 19 T cell receptor beta chains from one sample sequenced in a study of vaccination and CD4 T cells after COVID-19. TCRdb reanalysed the PCR reads using MiXCR and keeps one entry per CDR3 protein. This sample yields roughly 25,000 distinct CDR3 sequences, of which under 65% are seen a single time; roughly 1% belongs to the top ten. The sample here was CD4+ T cells from blood, taken before SARS-CoV-2 vaccination. The receptors derive from a human donor who had recovered from COVID-19.

The genes are TRBV20-1 and TRBJ1-5; no definite D call. V was shortened by 0 bases and J by 2 bases, with 8 bases between the two germline ends. The length of the CDR3 is 14 residues. CDR1 and CDR2 (germline): DFQATT, SNEGSKA (reference sequence). CDR3 sequence: CSARERSGNQPQHF. The CDR3 bases are TGCAGTGCTAGAGAAAGGAGCGGCAATCAGCCCCAGCATTTT.

V gene TRBV7-2 combines with J gene TRBJ1-1; perhaps TRBD1 as D (5 bases). From germline, CDR1 is SGHTA and CDR2 FQGNSA. The CDR3 is 14 amino acids. Trimming cost V 1 base and J 3 bases, with 9 bases left between them. The CDR3 region has the DNA TGTGCCAGCAGCTTAGGCGGGGCCCACACTGAAGCTTTCTTT. Its translation is CASSLGGAHTEAFF.

The gene calls are TRBV29-1 and TRBJ1-2, with D possibly matching TRBD1 (6 bases). The CDR3 runs to 12 residues. The V gene's germline CDR1 is SQVTM and CDR2 ANQGSEA. CDR3 in DNA: TGCCCAGAATTGGGGGGCGCCTATGGCTACACCTTC. Translating gives CPELGGAYGYTF.

The chain carries TRBV7-2 and TRBJ1-2; unclear D gene. Germline CDR1 and CDR2: SGHTA and FQGNSA. Deletions cut 1 base from V and 4 bases from J, with 10 bases between. This CDR3 spans 14 amino acids. The CDR3 region is CASSLDWGTYGYTF. CDR3 sequence (DNA): TGTGCCAGCAGCTTAGATTGGGGTACCTATGGCTACACCTTC.

The chain has TRBV6-5 and TRBJ2-5; 8 bases agree with TRBD1. CDR3 length: 14 residues. After removal of 2 bases from V and 5 bases from J, the junction contained 4 bases not matched to a gene. CDR1 is MNHEY and CDR2 is SVGAGI in the germline V gene. The CDR3 is CASSYQGAGETQYF. The DNA for the CDR3 is TGTGCCAGCAGTTACCAGGGGGCCGGGGAGACCCAGTACTTC.

This clonotype was counted between two and nine times. The CDR3: CSARATGSGELFF. Here the CDR3 DNA reads TGCAGTGCTAGAGCTACGGGGTCCGGGGAGCTGTTTTTT. V gene TRBV20-1 combines with J gene TRBJ2-2, with D possibly TRBD2 on 5 matching bases. CDR1 is DFQATT and CDR2 is SNEGSKA in the germline V gene (reference sequence). Between the trimmed V and J ends, which lost 1 base and 6 bases, there was a span of 9 bases. This CDR3 is built from 13 residues.

This clonotype has a handful of counts. This chain connects TRBV7-3 to TRBJ2-2; 11 positions agree with TRBD1. The trim removed 5 bases at V and 4 bases at J, leaving 3 bases unmatched. This CDR3 has 15 residues. Germline V gene lookup returns CDR1 SGHTA and CDR2 FQGTGA. Here the CDR3 reads CASSPDRGRTGELFF. The CDR3 bases are TGTGCCAGCAGCCCGGACAGGGGGCGCACCGGGGAGCTGTTTTTT.

J is TRBJ2-1 and V is TRBV19; D tentatively fits TRBD1 or TRBD2 (5 bases each). The CDR3 is made up of 17 amino acids. Trimming removed 7 bases from V and 1 base from J, with 20 bases in between. Germline CDR1 reads LNHDA; CDR2 reads SQIVND (reference sequence). Written as DNA, the CDR3 is TGTGCCAGTAATTCTAATCCCCGGGACCAATCCTACAATGAGCAGTTCTTC. Residues: CASNSNPRDQSYNEQFF.

This chain uses TRBV28 with TRBJ1-5; D might be TRBD1 (5 bases). This CDR3 is built from 12 residues. Trimming took 8 bases from V and 5 from J, leaving 10 bases between them. Germline CDR1 is MDHEN and CDR2 is SYDVKM. For the CDR3, the DNA is TGTGCCAGCGGGGGGGGAGATCAGCCCCAGCATTTT. Amino acids: CASGGGDQPQHF.

V and J are TRBV5-1 and TRBJ2-5, with a possible D match to TRBD2 (5 bases). Trimming took off 0 bases at V and 4 bases at J, with 7 bases between the two ends. CDR3 size: 13 residues. From germline, CDR1 is SGHRS and CDR2 YFSETQ. CDR3 region: CASSLARGETQYF. The CDR3 region has the DNA TGCGCCAGCAGCTTGGCCCGGGGAGAGACCCAGTACTTC.

V usage is TRBV20-1 and J usage is TRBJ1-5; 7 bases are shared with TRBD1. CDR1 DFQATT and CDR2 SNEGSKA come from the germline V gene (reference sequence). Losses at the gene ends were 0 bases for V and 2 bases for J; bases not matched to a gene: 4. CDR3 size: 15 residues. DNA of the CDR3: TGCAGTGCTAGAGAGAGGGGGCTGGGCAATCAGCCCCAGCATTTT. Its protein product is CSARERGLGNQPQHF.

The chain joins TRBV25-1 to TRBJ1-1, with D unresolved. Per germline, CDR1 MGHDK and CDR2 SYGVNS. The V gene lost 3 bases and the J gene lost 4 bases, with 12 bases spanning the gap. This CDR3 region has 14 residues. CDR3 sequence reads: CASSDGVSGTEAFF. CDR3 DNA sequence: TGTGCCAGCAGTGACGGAGTTTCGGGCACTGAAGCTTTCTTT.

The chain employs TRBV5-4 and TRBJ1-1, with D unresolved. Germline values: CDR1 SGHNT, CDR2 YYREEE (reference sequence). The V and J ends lost 2 bases and 2 bases respectively, with 7 bases between them. The length of the CDR3 is 13 residues. CDR3 DNA: TGTGCCAGCAGCTTAGCAGATAACACTGAAGCTTTCTTT. It codes for CASSLADNTEAFF.

DNA for the CDR3: TGTGCCATCAGCCTTGATATTGGAATCACAGATACGCAGTATTTT. This sequence encodes CAISLDIGITDTQYF. This chain links TRBV10-3 with TRBJ2-3; D remains ambiguous. CDR3 size: 15 residues. Germline V gene data show CDR1 as ENHRY and CDR2 as SYGVKD. V lost 6 bases and J lost 2, with 15 bases in between.

The V call is TRBV7-3, the J call TRBJ2-5; tentatively, D is TRBD2 (5 bases). V lost 5 bases and J lost 4, with 14 bases in between. Germline values: CDR1 SGHTA, CDR2 FQGTGA. The CDR3 sequence is 14 residues long. This chain's CDR3 is CASSADPAGETQYF. The CDR3 bases are TGTGCCAGCAGCGCTGACCCGGCGGGAGAGACCCAGTACTTC.

The chain carries TRBV28 and TRBJ2-3; D gene unclear. V gave up 4 bases and J gave up 0 bases, with 5 bases separating them. The CDR3 has 13 residues. Germline CDR1 MDHEN, CDR2 SYDVKM. DNA for the CDR3: TGTGCCAGCAGTTGGCAGAGCACAGATACGCAGTATTTT. Translated: CASSWQSTDTQYF. Supplemented by reference TRBV28 and TRBJ2-3, the full variable domain reads DVKVTQSSRYLVKRTGEKVFLECVQDMDHENMFWYRQDPGLGLRLIYFSYDVKMKEKGDIPEGYSVSREKKERFSLILESASTNQTSMYLCASSWQSTDTQYFGPGTRLTVL.

The chain has TRBV11-2 and TRBJ1-6; D gene ambiguous. This CDR3 is built from 11 residues. With 4 bases removed from V and 14 bases from J, the gap between germline ends came to 9 bases. Germline V CDR1 and CDR2: SGHAT, FQNNGV. DNA for the CDR3: TGTGCCAGCAGCTCGCTTCATTCCCTCCACTTT. Protein sequence: CASSSLHSLHF.

The rearrangement joins TRBV12-3 or TRBV12-4 to TRBJ1-1; 8 bases map to TRBD1. CDR3 length equals 12 residues. The V and J ends lost 6 bases and 11 bases, in that order; junction bases with no gene match: 8. CDR3 sequence (DNA): TGTGCCAGCAGCCAGGACAGGGTAACGGCTTTCTTT. This translates into CASSQDRVTAFF.

This clonotype has a single count. The chain is built from TRBV20-1 and TRBJ2-1; TRBD2 matches at 7 bases. The ends lost 6 bases at V and 9 bases at J; junction bases unmatched: 8. Looked up from germline, CDR1 is DFQATT and CDR2 is SNEGSKA (reference sequence). This CDR3 has 12 amino acids. CDR3 residues: CSAQGSGGEQFF. The CDR3 bases are TGCAGTGCCCAAGGTTCGGGAGGTGAGCAGTTCTTC.